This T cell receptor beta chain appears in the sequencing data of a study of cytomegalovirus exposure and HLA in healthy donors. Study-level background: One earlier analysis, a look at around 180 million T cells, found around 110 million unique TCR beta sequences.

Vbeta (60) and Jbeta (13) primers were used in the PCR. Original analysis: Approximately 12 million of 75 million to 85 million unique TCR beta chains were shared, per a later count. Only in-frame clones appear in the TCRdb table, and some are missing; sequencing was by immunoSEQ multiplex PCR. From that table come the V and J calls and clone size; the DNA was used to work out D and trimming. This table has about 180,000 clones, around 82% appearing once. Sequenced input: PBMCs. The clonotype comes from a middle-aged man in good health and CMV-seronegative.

CDR3 DNA sequence: TGTGCCAGTAGTCCGGACAGCGATCAGTATGGCTACACCTTC. It codes for CASSPDSDQYGYTF. V and J are TRBV19 and TRBJ1-2; tentatively, D is TRBD1 (6 bases). The CDR3 runs to 14 residues. V was cut by 5 bases and J by 5 bases, with 15 bases left in between. The germline V gene encodes CDR1 LNHDA and CDR2 SQIVND (reference sequence).